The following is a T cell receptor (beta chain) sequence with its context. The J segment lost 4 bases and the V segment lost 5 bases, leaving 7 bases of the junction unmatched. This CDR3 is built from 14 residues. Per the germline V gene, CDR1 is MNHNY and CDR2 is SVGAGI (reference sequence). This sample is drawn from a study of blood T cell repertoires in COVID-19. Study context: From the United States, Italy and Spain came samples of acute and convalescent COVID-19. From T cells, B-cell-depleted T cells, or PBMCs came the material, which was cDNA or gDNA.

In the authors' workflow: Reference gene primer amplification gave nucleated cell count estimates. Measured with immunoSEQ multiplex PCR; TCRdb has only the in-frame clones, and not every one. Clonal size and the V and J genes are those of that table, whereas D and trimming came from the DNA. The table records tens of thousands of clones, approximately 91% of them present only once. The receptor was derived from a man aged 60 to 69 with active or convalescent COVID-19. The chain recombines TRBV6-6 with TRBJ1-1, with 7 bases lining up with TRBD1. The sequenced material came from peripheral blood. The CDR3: CASSPRGLGTEAFF. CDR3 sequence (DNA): TGTGCCAGCAGTCCTAGGGGGCTGGGCACTGAAGCTTTCTTT.